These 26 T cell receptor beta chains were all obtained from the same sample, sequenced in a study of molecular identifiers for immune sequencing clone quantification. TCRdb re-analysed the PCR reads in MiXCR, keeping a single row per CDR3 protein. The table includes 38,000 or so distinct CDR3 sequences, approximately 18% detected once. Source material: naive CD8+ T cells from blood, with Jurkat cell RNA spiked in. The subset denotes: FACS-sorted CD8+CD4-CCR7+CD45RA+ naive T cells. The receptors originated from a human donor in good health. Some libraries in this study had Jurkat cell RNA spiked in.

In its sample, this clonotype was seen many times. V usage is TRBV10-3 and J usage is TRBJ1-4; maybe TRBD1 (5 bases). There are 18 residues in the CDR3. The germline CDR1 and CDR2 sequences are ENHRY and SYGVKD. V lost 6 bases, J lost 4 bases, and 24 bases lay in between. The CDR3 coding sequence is TGTGCCATCAGCGAGACCAGTGTTGTTCGGACAAGTAATGAAAAACTGTTTTTT. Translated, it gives CAISETSVVRTSNEKLFF.

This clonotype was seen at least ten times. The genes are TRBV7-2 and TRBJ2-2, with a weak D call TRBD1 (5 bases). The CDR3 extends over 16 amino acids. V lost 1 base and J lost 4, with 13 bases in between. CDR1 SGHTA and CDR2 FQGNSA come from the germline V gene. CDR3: CASSLDWGYPTGELFF. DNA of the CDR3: TGTGCCAGCAGCTTAGACTGGGGCTATCCCACCGGGGAGCTGTTTTTT.

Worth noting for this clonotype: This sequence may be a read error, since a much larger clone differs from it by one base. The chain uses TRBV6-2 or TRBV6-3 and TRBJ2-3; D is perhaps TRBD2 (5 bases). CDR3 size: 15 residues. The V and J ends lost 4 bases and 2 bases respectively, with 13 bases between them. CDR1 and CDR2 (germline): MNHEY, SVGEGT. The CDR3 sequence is CASSCERLHTDTQYF. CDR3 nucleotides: TGTGCCAGCAGTTGCGAGAGACTACACACAGATACGCAGTATTTT.

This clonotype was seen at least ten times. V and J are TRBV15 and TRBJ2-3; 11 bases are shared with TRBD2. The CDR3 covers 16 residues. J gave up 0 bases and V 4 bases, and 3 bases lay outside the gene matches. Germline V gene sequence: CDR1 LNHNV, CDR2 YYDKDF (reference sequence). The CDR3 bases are TGTGCCACCAGCACCCGGACTAGCGGGAGCACAGATACGCAGTATTTT. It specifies CATSTRTSGSTDTQYF.

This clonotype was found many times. CDR3 coding DNA: TGCGCCAGCAGCCAAGATGGGACAGACTCCTACGAGCAGTACTTC. Its translation: CASSQDGTDSYEQYF. This chain joins TRBV4-3 and TRBJ2-7; 7 nucleotides agree with TRBD1. The germline V gene encodes CDR1 LGHNA and CDR2 YSLEER. This CDR3 contains 15 residues. V trimming: 0 bases; J trimming: 0 bases; junction bases outside the gene matches: 2.

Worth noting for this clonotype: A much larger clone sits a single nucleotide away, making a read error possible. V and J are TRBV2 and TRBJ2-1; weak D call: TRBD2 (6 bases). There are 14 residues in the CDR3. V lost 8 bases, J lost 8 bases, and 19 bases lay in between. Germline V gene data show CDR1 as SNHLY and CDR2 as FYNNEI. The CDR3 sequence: CASPTSLGYDEQFF. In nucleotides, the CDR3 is TGTGCCAGCCCGACTAGTCTTGGGTACGATGAGCAGTTCTTC.

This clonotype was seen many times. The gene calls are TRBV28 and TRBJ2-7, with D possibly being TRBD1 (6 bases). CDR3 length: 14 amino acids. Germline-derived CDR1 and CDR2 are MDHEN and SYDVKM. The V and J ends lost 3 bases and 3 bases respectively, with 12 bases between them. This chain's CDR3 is CASSFDWGLYEQYF. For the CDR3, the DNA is TGTGCCAGCAGTTTCGATTGGGGGCTCTACGAGCAGTACTTC.

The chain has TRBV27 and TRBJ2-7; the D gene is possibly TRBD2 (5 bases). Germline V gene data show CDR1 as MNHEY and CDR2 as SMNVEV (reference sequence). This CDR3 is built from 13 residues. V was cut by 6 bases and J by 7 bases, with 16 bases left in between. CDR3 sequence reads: CASRESLGVEQYF. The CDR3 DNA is TGTGCCAGCAGGGAGAGTTTGGGAGTTGAGCAGTACTTC.

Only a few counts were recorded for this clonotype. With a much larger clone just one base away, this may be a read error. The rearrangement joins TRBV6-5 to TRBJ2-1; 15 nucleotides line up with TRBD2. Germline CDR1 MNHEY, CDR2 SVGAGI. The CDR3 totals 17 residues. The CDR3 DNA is TGTGCCAGCAGCTGGACTAGCGGGAGGGCCAGGTACAATGAGCAGCTCTTC. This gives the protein CASSWTSGRARYNEQLF.

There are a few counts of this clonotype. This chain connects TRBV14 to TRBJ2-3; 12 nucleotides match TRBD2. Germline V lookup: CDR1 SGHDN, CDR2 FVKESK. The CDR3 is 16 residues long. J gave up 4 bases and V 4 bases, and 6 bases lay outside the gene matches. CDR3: CASSLLAGGRSDTQYF. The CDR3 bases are TGTGCCAGCAGCCTGCTAGCGGGAGGGCGCTCAGATACGCAGTATTTT.

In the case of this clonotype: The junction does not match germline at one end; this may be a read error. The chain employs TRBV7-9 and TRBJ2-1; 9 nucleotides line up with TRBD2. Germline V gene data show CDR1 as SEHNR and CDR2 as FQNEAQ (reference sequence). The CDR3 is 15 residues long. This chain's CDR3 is CASSPLLHSGGDTWF. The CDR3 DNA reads TGTGCCAGCAGCCCGCTCCTTCATAGCGGGGGAGACACCTGGTTC.

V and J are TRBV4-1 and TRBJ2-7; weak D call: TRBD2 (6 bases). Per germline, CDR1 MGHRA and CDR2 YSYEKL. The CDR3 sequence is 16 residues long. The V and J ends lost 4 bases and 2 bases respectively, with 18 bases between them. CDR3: CASSRESRRAPYEQYF. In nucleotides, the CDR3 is TGCGCCAGCAGCCGAGAAAGCAGGAGGGCCCCCTACGAGCAGTACTTC.

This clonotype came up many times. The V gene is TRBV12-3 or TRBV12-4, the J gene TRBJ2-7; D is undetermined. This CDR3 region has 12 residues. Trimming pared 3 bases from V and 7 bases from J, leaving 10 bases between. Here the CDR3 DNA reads TGTGCCAGCAGTTTGTATGATCGTGAGCAGTACTTC. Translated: CASSLYDREQYF.

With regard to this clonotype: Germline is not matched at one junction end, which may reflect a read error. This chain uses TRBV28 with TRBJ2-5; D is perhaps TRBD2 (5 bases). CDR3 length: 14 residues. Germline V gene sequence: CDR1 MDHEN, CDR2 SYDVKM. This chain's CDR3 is CASSFQGSEETQYF. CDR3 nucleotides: TGTGCTAGCAGTTTTCAAGGGAGTGAAGAGACCCAGTACTTC.

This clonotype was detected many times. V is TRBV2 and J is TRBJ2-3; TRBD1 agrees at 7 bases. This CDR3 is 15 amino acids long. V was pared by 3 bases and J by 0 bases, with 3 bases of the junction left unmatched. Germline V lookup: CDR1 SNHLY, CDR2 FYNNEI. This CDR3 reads CASSEQGESTDTQYF. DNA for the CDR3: TGTGCCAGCAGTGAGCAGGGGGAAAGCACAGATACGCAGTATTTT. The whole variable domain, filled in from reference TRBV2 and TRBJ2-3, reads EPEVTQTPSHQVTQMGQEVILRCVPISNHLYFYWYRQILGQKVEFLVSFYNNEISEKSEIFDDQFSVERPDGSNFTLKIRSTKLEDSAMYFCASSEQGESTDTQYFGPGTRLTVL.

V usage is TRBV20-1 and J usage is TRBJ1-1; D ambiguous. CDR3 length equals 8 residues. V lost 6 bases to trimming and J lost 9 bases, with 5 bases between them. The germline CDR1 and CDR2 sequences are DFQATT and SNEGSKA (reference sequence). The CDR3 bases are TGCAGTGCGACACAAGCTTTCTTT. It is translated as CSATQAFF.

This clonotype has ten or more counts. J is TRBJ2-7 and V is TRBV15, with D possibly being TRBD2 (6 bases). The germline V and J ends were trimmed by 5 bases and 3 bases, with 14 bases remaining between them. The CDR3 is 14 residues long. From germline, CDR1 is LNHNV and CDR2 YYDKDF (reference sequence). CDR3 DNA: TGTGCCACCAGCGCGGGACCGTTGATCTACGAGCAGTACTTC. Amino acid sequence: CATSAGPLIYEQYF.

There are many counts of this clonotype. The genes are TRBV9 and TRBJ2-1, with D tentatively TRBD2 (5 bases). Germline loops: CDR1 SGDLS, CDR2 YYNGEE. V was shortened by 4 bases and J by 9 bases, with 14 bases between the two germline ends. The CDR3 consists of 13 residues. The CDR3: CASSPLAPSEQFF. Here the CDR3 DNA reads TGTGCCAGCAGCCCCCTAGCTCCTAGTGAGCAGTTCTTC.

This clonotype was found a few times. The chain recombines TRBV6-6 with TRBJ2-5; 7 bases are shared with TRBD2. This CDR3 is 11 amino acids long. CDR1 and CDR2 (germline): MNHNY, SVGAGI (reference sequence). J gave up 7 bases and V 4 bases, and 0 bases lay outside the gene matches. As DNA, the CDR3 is TGTGCCAGCAGTTCGGGGGGGACCCAGTACTTC. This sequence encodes CASSSGGTQYF.

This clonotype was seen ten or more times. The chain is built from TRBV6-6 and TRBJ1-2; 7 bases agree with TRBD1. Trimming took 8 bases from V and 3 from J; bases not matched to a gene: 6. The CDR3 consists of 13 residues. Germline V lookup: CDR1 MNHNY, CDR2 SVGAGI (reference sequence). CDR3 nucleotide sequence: TGTGCCAGCGTCCGGGACAGTGACTATGGCTACACCTTC. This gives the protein CASVRDSDYGYTF.

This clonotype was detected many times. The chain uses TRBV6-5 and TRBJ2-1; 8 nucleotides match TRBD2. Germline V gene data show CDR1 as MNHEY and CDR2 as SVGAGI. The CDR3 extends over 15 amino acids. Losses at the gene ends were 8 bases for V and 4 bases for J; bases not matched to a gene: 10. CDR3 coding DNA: TGTGCCAGCGCGGCGGCGGGAGGAGCGTACAATGAGCAGTTCTTC. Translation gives CASAAAGGAYNEQFF.

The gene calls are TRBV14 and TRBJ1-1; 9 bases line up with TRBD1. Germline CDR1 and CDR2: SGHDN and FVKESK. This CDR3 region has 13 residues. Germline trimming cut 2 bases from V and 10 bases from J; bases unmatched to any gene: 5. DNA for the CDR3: TGTGCCAGCAGCCAATGGACAGGGGAGGCAGCTTTCTTT. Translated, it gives CASSQWTGEAAFF.

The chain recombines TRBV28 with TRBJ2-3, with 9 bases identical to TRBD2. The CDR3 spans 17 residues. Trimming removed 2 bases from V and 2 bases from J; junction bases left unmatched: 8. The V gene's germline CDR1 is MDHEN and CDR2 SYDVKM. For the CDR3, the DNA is TGTGCCAGCAGTTTAAATCGCCGACTAGCGGACACAGATACGCAGTATTTT. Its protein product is CASSLNRRLADTDTQYF.

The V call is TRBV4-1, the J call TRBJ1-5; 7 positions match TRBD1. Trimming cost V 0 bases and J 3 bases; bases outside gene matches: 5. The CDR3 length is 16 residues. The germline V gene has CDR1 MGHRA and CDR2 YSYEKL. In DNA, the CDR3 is TGCGCCAGCAGCCAAGAAGGAGGGGGCTACAATCAGCCCCAGCATTTT. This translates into CASSQEGGGYNQPQHF.

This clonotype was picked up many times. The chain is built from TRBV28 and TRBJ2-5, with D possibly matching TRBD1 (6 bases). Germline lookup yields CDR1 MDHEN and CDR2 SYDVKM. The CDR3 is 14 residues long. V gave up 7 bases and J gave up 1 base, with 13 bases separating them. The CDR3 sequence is CASTETGPQETQYF. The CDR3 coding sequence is TGTGCCAGCACCGAGACAGGACCCCAAGAGACCCAGTACTTC. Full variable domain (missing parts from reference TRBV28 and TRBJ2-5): DVKVTQSSRYLVKRTGEKVFLECVQDMDHENMFWYRQDPGLGLRLIYFSYDVKMKEKGDIPEGYSVSREKKERFSLILESASTNQTSMYLCASTETGPQETQYFGPGTRLLVL.

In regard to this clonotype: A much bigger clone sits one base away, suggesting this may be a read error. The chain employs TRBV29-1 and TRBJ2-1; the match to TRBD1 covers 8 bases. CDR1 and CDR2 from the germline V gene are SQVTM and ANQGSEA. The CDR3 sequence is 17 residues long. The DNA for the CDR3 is TGCAGCGTTGAAGATCTTTTACAGGGGGACTCCCACAATGAGCAGTTCTTC. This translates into CSVEDLLQGDSHNEQFF.